The 20 T cell receptor beta chains below come from one sample, sequenced in a study of T cell repertoires and HLA-DP antigens. Their antigen targets remain unknown. Sequencing used immunoSEQ multiplex PCR; TCRdb keeps in-frame clones, though not all of them. The data show about 89,000 clones, with 86% seen just once and roughly 1.5% held by the top ten. Sequenced: CD4+ T cells from PBMCs. The receptors were sampled from a man aged 45-60 years in good health and CMV-seronegative.

The chain joins TRBV29-1 to TRBJ1-3; 8 bases fit TRBD1. CDR3 size: 13 residues. The ends lost 5 bases at V and 4 bases at J; junction bases unmatched: 4. CDR1 is SQVTM and CDR2 is ANQGSEA in the germline V gene. The CDR3, as DNA: TGCAGCGTTACAGGGGGTTTAGGAAACACCATATATTTT. Residues: CSVTGGLGNTIYF.

V gene TRBV7-9 combines with J gene TRBJ2-3; D call uncertain. Trimming cost V 4 bases and J 2 bases, with 4 bases left between them. The CDR3 length is 12 residues. CDR1 and CDR2 (germline): SEHNR, FQNEAQ (reference sequence). In nucleotides, the CDR3 is TGTGCCAGCAGCTCAACCACAGATACGCAGTATTTT. Protein sequence: CASSSTTDTQYF. Combining the CDR3 with reference TRBV7-9 and TRBJ2-3 gives the whole variable domain DTGVSQNPRHKITKRGQNVTFRCDPISEHNRLYWYRQTLGQGPEFLTYFQNEAQLEKSRLLSDRFSAERPKGSFSTLEIQRTEQGDSAMYLCASSSTTDTQYFGPGTRLTVL.

This chain connects TRBV7-3 to TRBJ2-4; 9 bases align to TRBD1. The trim removed 5 bases at V and 8 bases at J, leaving 7 bases unmatched. Germline V CDR1 and CDR2: SGHTA, FQGTGA. This CDR3 has 14 residues. In nucleotides, the CDR3 is TGTGCCAGCAGCCCCGGGACAGGGAGGGACATTCAGTACTTC. Protein: CASSPGTGRDIQYF.

This chain connects TRBV11-2 to TRBJ1-4, with D maybe TRBD1 (6 bases). The germline gives CDR1 SGHAT, CDR2 FQNNGV. The germline V and J ends were trimmed by 5 bases and 0 bases, with 10 bases remaining between them. This CDR3 region has 15 residues. This CDR3 is CASSPRTATNEKLFF. DNA for the CDR3: TGTGCCAGCAGCCCTCGGACAGCAACTAATGAAAAACTGTTTTTT.

The V and J genes are TRBV2 and TRBJ1-5, with 7 positions matching TRBD1. With V trimmed by 7 bases and J by 2 bases, 5 bases remained unmatched. This CDR3 has 14 residues. The germline V gene has CDR1 SNHLY and CDR2 FYNNEI. The DNA for the CDR3 is TGTGCCAGCACCCCAGGGGGAGGCAATCAGCCCCAGCATTTT. It specifies CASTPGGGNQPQHF.

This rearrangement joins TRBV4-3 to TRBJ2-7; D is undetermined. V was pared by 0 bases and J by 6 bases, with 9 bases between. The CDR3 totals 13 residues. CDR1 is LGHNA and CDR2 is YSLEER in the germline V gene. CDR3 sequence: CASSQEQWGEQYF. The CDR3 coding sequence is TGCGCCAGCAGCCAAGAGCAGTGGGGCGAGCAGTACTTC.

The chain joins TRBV7-3 to TRBJ2-7, with 8 bases identical to TRBD2. CDR1 and CDR2 (germline): SGHTA, FQGTGA. The CDR3 contains 16 residues. The ends lost 2 bases at V and 5 bases at J; junction bases unmatched: 11. CDR3 protein: CASSLFPGTRIDEQYF. The CDR3 DNA reads TGTGCCAGCAGCTTATTCCCCGGGACTAGAATTGACGAGCAGTACTTC.

The V and J genes are TRBV25-1 and TRBJ2-1, with 9 bases matching TRBD1. This CDR3 spans 13 amino acids. The V gene end was trimmed by 7 bases and the J gene end by 4 bases; junction bases not matched to a gene: 2. CDR1 is MGHDK, CDR2 SYGVNS, per germline. CDR3 in DNA: TGTGCCAGCAAGGGACAGGGTTACAATGAGCAGTTCTTC. Its translation: CASKGQGYNEQFF. Looking up the rest from reference TRBV25-1 and TRBJ2-1 gives the full variable domain: EADIYQTPRYLVIGTGKKITLECSQTMGHDKMYWYQQDPGMELHLIHYSYGVNSTEKGDLSSESTVSRIRTEHFPLTLESARPSHTSQYLCASKGQGYNEQFFGPGTRLTVL.

V and J are TRBV6-5 and TRBJ1-2; perhaps TRBD1 as D (5 bases). This CDR3 contains 13 residues. Per germline, CDR1 MNHEY and CDR2 SVGAGI. V lost 8 bases and J 4 bases, leaving 14 bases between the germline ends. CDR3 nucleotides: TGTGCCAGCTTCGCTTCGGGGGGCTATGGCTACACCTTC. It is translated as CASFASGGYGYTF.

The chain is built from TRBV2 and TRBJ1-4; D is perhaps TRBD1 (6 bases). The germline V and J ends were trimmed by 8 bases and 3 bases, with 16 bases remaining between them. The CDR3 has 15 residues. CDR1 and CDR2 from the germline V gene are SNHLY and FYNNEI. Here the CDR3 reads CASRREGGPNEKLFF. The DNA for the CDR3 is TGTGCCAGCCGCCGGGAGGGGGGCCCTAATGAAAAACTGTTTTTT. Looking up the rest from reference TRBV2 and TRBJ1-4 gives the full variable domain: EPEVTQTPSHQVTQMGQEVILRCVPISNHLYFYWYRQILGQKVEFLVSFYNNEISEKSEIFDDQFSVERPDGSNFTLKIRSTKLEDSAMYFCASRREGGPNEKLFFGSGTQLSVL.

This rearrangement joins TRBV29-1 to TRBJ2-1; TRBD2 agrees at 12 bases. Germline V gives CDR1 SQVTM, CDR2 ANQGSEA. The V segment lost 6 bases and the J segment 4 bases; nucleotides outside the gene matches: 4. The CDR3 spans 14 residues. The CDR3 protein is CSVVGLAGYNEQFF. CDR3 nucleotide sequence: TGCAGCGTCGTCGGACTAGCGGGATACAATGAGCAGTTCTTC.

The CDR3 region has the DNA TGTGCCAGTAGAGTCGGACAATCTAATGAAAAACTGTTTTTT. This codes for CASRVGQSNEKLFF. The V and J genes are TRBV19 and TRBJ1-4, with D possibly TRBD1 on 5 matching bases. CDR1 and CDR2 from the germline V gene are LNHDA and SQIVND (reference sequence). The CDR3 spans 14 residues. V was clipped by 6 bases and J by 3 bases, with 11 bases between them. Using reference TRBV19 and TRBJ1-4 for the parts outside the CDR3, the full variable domain is DGGITQSPKYLFRKEGQNVTLSCEQNLNHDAMYWYRQDPGQGLRLIYYSQIVNDFQKGDIAEGYSVSREKKESFPLTVTSAQKNPTAFYLCASRVGQSNEKLFFGSGTQLSVL.

This clone showed up just a few times. The genes are TRBV4-3 and TRBJ2-1; no firm D call. The CDR3 runs to 15 residues. Between the trimmed V and J ends, which lost 4 bases and 1 base, there was a span of 11 bases. Germline lookup yields CDR1 LGHNA and CDR2 YSLEER. The CDR3 region has the DNA TGCGCCAGCAGCCGGGATCGTGGGTCCTACAATGAGCAGTTCTTC. Encoded protein: CASSRDRGSYNEQFF.

This chain connects TRBV30 to TRBJ1-1; weak D call: TRBD1 (6 bases). This CDR3 contains 15 residues. The ends were cut back, 4 bases at V and 1 base at J, with 16 bases in the middle. Germline CDR1 reads GTSNPN; CDR2 reads SVGIG (reference sequence). The DNA of the CDR3 is TGTGCCTGGAATGGAGGGGGTCCCGGGAACACTGAAGCTTTCTTT. This gives the protein CAWNGGGPGNTEAFF.

The chain uses TRBV7-2 and TRBJ1-3; possibly TRBD1 for D (6 bases). Trimming shortened V by 2 bases and J by 0 bases, and 14 bases separated the two germline ends. The CDR3 spans 17 residues. Germline V CDR1 and CDR2: SGHTA, FQGNSA. CDR3 amino acids: CASSLQGPRISGNTIYF. The CDR3 DNA is TGTGCCAGCAGCTTACAGGGGCCGCGGATCTCTGGAAACACCATATATTTT.

The V call is TRBV6-6, the J call TRBJ1-1; 8 bases agree with TRBD1. Germline values: CDR1 MNHNY, CDR2 SVGAGI (reference sequence). This CDR3 is built from 14 residues. The V segment lost 5 bases and the J segment 5 bases; nucleotides outside the gene matches: 7. The CDR3: CASSRRTGRTEAFF. The CDR3 DNA reads TGTGCCAGCAGTAGGAGGACAGGGCGGACTGAAGCTTTCTTT.

This clone was seen a handful of times. This chain uses TRBV13 with TRBJ2-7; D is tentatively TRBD1 or TRBD2 (5 bases each). The CDR3 runs 15 residues. Trimming shortened V by 5 bases and J by 0 bases, and 14 bases separated the two germline ends. The germline CDR1 and CDR2 sequences are PRHDT and FYEKMQ (reference sequence). The CDR3 coding sequence is TGTGCCAGCAGCGCCTCCCGGGACGGCTCCTACGAGCAGTACTTC. Protein sequence: CASSASRDGSYEQYF.

In regard to this clone: At one boundary the junction diverges from the germline segment, which might be a read error. The V call is TRBV29-1, the J call TRBJ1-1, with no clear D. Germline V gene sequence: CDR1 SQVTM, CDR2 ANQGSEA. There are 14 residues in the CDR3. In DNA form, the CDR3 reads TGCAGCCTCAACCCCGGGGTTTTGAACTCTGAAGCTTTCTTT. Translated: CSLNPGVLNSEAFF.

CDR3 nucleotides: TGTGCCAGCAGCCAGGACCGATACACAGATACGCAGTATTTT. Its protein is CASSQDRYTDTQYF. V and J are TRBV7-2 and TRBJ2-3; D is undetermined. The CDR3 covers 14 residues. Germline V gene sequence: CDR1 SGHTA, CDR2 FQGNSA. The V and J ends lost 5 bases and 2 bases respectively, with 11 bases between them.

V gene TRBV6-1 combines with J gene TRBJ1-5; no definite D call. CDR1 is MNHNS and CDR2 is SASEGT in the germline V gene. Trimming took 6 bases from V and 0 from J, leaving 12 bases between them. The CDR3 consists of 15 residues. The CDR3 DNA reads as TGTGCCAGCAGAAACGACGGTGATAGCAATCAGCCCCAGCATTTT. It translates to CASRNDGDSNQPQHF.